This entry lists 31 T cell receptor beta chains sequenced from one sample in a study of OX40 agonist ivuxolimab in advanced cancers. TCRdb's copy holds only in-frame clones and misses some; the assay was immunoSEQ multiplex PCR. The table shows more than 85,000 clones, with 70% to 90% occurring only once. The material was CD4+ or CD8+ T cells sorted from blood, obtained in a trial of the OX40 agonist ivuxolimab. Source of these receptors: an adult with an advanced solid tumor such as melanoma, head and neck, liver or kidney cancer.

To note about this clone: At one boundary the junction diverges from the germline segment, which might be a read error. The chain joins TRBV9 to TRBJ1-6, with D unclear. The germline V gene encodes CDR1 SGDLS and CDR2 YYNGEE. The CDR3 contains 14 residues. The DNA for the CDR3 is TGTGCCAGCAGCGTAGCTTCCTCTAATTCACCCCTCCACTTT. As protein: CASSVASSNSPLHF.

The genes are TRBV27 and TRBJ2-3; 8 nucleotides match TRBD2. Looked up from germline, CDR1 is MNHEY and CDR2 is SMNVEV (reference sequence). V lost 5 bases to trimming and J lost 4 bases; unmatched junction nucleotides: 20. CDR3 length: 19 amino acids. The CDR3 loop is CASSLHAAGTSGGADTQYF. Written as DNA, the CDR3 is TGTGCCAGCAGTCTACACGCAGCCGGGACTAGTGGGGGGGCAGATACGCAGTATTTT.

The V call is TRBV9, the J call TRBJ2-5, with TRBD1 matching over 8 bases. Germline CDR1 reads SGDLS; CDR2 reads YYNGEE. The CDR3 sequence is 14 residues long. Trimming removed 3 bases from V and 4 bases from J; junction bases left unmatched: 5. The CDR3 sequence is CASSDARGRETQYF. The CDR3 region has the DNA TGTGCCAGCAGCGACGCCAGGGGGCGAGAGACCCAGTACTTC.

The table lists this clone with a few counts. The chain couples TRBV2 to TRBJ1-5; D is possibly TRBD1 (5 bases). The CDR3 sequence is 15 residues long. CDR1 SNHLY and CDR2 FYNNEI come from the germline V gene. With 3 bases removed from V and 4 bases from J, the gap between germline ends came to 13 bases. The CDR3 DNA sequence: TGTGCCAGCAGTGATTTTAGGGGAAAAAATCAGCCCCAGCATTTT. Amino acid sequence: CASSDFRGKNQPQHF.

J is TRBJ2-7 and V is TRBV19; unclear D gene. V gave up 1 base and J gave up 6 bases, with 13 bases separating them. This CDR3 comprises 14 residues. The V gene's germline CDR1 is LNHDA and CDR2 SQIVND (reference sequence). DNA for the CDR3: TGTGCCAGTAGTATAGCGGCTTCTTCTAGCGAGCAGTACTTC. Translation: CASSIAASSSEQYF.

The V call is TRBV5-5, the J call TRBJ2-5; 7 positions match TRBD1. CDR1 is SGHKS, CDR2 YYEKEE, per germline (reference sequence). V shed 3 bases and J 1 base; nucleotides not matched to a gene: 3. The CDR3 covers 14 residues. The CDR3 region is CASSSWDSQETQYF. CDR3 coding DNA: TGTGCCAGCAGCTCCTGGGACAGCCAAGAGACCCAGTACTTC. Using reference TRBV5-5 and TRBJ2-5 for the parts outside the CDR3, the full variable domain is DAGVTQSPTHLIKTRGQQVTLRCSPISGHKSVSWYQQVLGQGPQFIFQYYEKEERGRGNFPDRFSARQFPNYSSELNVNALLLGDSALYLCASSSWDSQETQYFGPGTRLLVL.

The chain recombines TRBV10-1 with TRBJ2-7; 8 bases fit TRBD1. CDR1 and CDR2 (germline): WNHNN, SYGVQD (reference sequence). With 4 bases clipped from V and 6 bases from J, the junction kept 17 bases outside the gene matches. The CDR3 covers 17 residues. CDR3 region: CASSGYTGTGEEGEQYF. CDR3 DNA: TGCGCCAGCAGTGGCTACACCGGGACAGGAGAAGAAGGCGAGCAGTACTTC.

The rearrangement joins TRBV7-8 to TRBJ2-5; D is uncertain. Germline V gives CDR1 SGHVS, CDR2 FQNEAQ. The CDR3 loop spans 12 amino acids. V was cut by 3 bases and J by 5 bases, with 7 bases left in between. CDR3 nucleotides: TGTGCCAGCAGCTTCTCTCTGGAGACCCAGTACTTC. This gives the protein CASSFSLETQYF.

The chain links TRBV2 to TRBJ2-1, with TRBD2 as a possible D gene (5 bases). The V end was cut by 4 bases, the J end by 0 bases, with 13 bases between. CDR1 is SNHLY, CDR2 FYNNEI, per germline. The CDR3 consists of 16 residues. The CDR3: CASSAEVAGSYNEQFF. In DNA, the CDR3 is TGTGCCAGCAGTGCGGAGGTAGCAGGCTCCTACAATGAGCAGTTCTTC.

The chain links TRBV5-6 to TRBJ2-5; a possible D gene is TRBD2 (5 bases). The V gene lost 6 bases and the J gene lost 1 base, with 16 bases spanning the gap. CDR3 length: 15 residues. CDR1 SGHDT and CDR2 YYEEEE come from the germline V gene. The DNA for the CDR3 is TGTGCCAGCACTAAGAGGGAGATGAGCCAAGAGACCCAGTACTTC. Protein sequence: CASTKREMSQETQYF.

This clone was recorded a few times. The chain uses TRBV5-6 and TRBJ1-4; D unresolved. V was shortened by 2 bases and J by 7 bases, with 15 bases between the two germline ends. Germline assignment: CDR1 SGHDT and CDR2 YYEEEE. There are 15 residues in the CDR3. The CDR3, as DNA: TGTGCCAGCAGCTTTTTGCCAGGCGAAAGTGAAAAACTGTTTTTT. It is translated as CASSFLPGESEKLFF.

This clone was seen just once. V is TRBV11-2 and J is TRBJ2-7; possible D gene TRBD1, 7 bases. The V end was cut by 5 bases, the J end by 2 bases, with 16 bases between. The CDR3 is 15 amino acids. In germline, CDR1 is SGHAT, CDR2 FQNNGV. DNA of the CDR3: TGTGCCAGCAGCCAAATGCGGGACAGACCCTACGAGCAGTACTTC. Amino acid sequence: CASSQMRDRPYEQYF.

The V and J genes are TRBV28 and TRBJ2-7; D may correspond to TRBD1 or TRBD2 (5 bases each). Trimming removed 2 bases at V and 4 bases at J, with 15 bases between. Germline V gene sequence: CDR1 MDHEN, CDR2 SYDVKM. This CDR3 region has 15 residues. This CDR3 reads CASSLGGPHAYEQYF. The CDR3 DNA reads TGTGCCAGCAGTTTAGGGGGACCTCATGCTTACGAGCAGTACTTC.

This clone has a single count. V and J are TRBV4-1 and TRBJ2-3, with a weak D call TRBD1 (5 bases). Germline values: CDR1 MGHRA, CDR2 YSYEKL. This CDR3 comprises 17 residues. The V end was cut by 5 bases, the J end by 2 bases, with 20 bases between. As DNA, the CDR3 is TGCGCCAGCAGCTTAGTGGCAGGGATAGAGGACACAGATACGCAGTATTTT. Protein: CASSLVAGIEDTDTQYF.

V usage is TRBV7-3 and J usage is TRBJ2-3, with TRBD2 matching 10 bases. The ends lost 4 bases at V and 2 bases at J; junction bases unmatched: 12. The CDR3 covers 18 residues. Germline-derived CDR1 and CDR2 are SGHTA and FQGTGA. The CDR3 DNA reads TGTGCCAGCAGCTCCAGGCTAGCGGGGGCTCGGTTCACAGATACGCAGTATTTT. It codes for CASSSRLAGARFTDTQYF.

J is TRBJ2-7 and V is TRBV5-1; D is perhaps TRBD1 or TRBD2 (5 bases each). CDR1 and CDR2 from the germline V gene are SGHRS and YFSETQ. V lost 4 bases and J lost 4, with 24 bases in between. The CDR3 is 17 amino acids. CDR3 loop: CASSPLGIVGDPYEQYF. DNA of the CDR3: TGCGCCAGCAGCCCCCTGGGGATAGTGGGGGACCCTTACGAGCAGTACTTC.

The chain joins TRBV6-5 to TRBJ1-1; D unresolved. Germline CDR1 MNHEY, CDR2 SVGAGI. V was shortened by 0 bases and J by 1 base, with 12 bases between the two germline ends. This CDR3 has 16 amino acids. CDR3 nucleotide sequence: TGTGCCAGCAGTTACTCGTTGTTCAGATCGAACACTGAAGCTTTCTTT. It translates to CASSYSLFRSNTEAFF.

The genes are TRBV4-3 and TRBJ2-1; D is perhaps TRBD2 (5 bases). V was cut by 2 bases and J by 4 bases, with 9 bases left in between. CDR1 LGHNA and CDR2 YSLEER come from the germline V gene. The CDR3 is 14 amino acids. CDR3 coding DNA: TGCGCCAGCAGCCAAAGTGCGGGTTACAATGAGCAGTTCTTC. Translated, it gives CASSQSAGYNEQFF.

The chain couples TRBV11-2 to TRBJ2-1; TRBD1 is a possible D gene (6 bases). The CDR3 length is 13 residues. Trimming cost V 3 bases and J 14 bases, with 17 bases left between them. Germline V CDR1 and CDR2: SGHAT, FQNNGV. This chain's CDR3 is CASSLHRTDPEFF. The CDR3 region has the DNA TGTGCCAGCAGCTTGCACAGGACAGACCCCGAGTTCTTC.

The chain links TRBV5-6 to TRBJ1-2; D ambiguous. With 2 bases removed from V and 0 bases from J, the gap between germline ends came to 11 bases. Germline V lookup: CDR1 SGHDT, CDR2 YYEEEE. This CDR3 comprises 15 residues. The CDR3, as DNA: TGTGCCAGCAGCTTCCAGCGACCCGCTAACTATGGCTACACCTTC. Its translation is CASSFQRPANYGYTF.

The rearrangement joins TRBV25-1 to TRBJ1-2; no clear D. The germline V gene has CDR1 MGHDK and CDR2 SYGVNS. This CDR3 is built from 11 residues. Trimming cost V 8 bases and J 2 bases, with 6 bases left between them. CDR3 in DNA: TGTGCCAGCGCCCGGAACTATGGCTACACCTTC. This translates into CASARNYGYTF.

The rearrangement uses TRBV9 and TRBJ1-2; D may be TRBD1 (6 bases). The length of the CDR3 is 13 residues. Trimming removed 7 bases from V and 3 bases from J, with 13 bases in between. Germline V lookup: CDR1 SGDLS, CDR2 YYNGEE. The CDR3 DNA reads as TGTGCCAGCGTAAATAACAGGGACTATGGCTACACCTTC. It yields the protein CASVNNRDYGYTF.

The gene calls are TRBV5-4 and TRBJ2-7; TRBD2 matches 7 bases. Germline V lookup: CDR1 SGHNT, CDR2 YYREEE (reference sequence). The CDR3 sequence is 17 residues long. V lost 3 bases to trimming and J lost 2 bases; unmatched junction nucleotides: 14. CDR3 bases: TGTGCCAGCAGCTCCTATCTCGAGCGGGGAATGGCCTACGAGCAGTACTTC. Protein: CASSSYLERGMAYEQYF.

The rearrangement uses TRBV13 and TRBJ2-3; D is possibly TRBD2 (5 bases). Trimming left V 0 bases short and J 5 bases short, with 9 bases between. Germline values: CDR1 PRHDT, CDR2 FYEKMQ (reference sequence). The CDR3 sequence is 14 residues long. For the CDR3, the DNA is TGTGCCAGCAGCTTAGGTTCCGAGGGAGATACGCAGTATTTT. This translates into CASSLGSEGDTQYF.

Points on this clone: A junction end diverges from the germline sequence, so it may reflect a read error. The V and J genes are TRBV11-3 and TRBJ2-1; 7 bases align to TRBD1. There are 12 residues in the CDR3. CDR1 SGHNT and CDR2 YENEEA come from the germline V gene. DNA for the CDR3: TGTGCCAGCAGCTTAGGAGGACAGGAGAAGCTCTTC. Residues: CASSLGGQEKLF.

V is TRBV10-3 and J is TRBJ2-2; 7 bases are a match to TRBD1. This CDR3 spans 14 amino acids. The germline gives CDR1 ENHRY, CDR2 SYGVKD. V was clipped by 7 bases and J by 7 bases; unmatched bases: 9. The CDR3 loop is CAIMGTGANGELFF. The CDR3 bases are TGTGCCATCATGGGTACAGGGGCTAACGGGGAGCTGTTTTTT.

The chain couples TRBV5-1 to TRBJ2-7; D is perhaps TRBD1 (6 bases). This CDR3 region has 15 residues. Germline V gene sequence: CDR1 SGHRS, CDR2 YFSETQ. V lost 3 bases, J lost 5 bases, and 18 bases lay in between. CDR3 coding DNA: TGCGCCAGCAGCTCAGTCGCAGGGGCCGCCCACGAGCAGTACTTC. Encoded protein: CASSSVAGAAHEQYF. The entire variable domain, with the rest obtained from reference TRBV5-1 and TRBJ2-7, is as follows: KAGVTQTPRYLIKTRGQQVTLSCSPISGHRSVSWYQQTPGQGLQFLFEYFSETQRNKGNFPGRFSGRQFSNSRSEMNVSTLELGDSALYLCASSSVAGAAHEQYFGPGTRLTVT.

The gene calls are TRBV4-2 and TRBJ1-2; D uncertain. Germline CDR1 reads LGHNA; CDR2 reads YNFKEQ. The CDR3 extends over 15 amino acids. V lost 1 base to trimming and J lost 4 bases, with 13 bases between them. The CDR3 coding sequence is TGTGCCAGCAGCCAAGGTGGGTTGCTGGGCTATGGCTACACCTTC. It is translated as CASSQGGLLGYGYTF.

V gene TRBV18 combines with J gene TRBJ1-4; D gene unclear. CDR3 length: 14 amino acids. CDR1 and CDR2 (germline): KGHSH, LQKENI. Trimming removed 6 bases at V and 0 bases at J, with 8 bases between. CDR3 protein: CASSPLATNEKLFF. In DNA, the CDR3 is TGTGCCAGCTCCCCCCTTGCAACTAATGAAAAACTGTTTTTT.

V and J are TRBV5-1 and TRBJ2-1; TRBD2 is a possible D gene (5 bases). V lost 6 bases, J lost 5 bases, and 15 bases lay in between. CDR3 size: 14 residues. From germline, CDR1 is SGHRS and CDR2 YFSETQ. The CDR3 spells CASMAGPANNEQFF. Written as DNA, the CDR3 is TGCGCCAGCATGGCGGGCCCCGCGAACAATGAGCAGTTCTTC.

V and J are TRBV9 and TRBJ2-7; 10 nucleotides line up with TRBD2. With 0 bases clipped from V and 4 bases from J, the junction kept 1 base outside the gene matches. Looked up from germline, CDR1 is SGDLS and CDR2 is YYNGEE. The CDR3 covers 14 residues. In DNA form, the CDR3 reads TGTGCCAGCAGCGTAGCTAGCGGGGGTTACGAGCAGTACTTC. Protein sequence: CASSVASGGYEQYF.